These 7 T cell receptor beta chains came from one sample sequenced in a study of neoadjuvant anti-PD-1 for oral cavity cancer. The data were produced by immunoSEQ multiplex PCR, yet TCRdb's version contains in-frame clones alone and is incomplete. The repertoire holds around 81,000 clones, about 80% seen once, with over 2.5% in the top ten. The input for sequencing was PBMCs, taken before nivolumab (anti-PD-1) treatment. Receptors were obtained from a person between 40 and 85 years old with oral cavity squamous cell carcinoma.

In its sample, this clone was seen a few times. The chain employs TRBV6-5 and TRBJ1-5; no firm D call. Germline CDR1 is MNHEY and CDR2 is SVGAGI. The CDR3 is 16 amino acids. The V gene lost 0 bases and the J gene lost 4 bases, with 13 bases spanning the gap. CDR3 nucleotide sequence: TGTGCCAGCAGTTACTCGAGCACAGTACCGAATCAGCCCCAGCATTTT. The encoded protein is CASSYSSTVPNQPQHF.

The chain has TRBV6-1 and TRBJ2-3, with 8 bases lining up with TRBD2. Germline V lookup: CDR1 MNHNS, CDR2 SASEGT. The trim removed 11 bases at V and 7 bases at J, leaving 5 bases unmatched. CDR3 length: 11 amino acids. CDR3 DNA sequence: TGTGCCGTCGGGGGGGGAAATACGCAGTATTTT. It codes for CAVGGGNTQYF.

This chain uses TRBV5-4 with TRBJ2-7; perhaps TRBD1 as D (6 bases). The ends were cut back, 6 bases at V and 7 bases at J, with 20 bases in the middle. The CDR3 spans 14 residues. Per germline, CDR1 SGHNT and CDR2 YYREEE (reference sequence). The CDR3 DNA sequence: TGTGCCAGCACTCTGGGGCTAGCAGGACAGGAGCAGTACTTC. Protein product: CASTLGLAGQEQYF.

The V gene is TRBV7-8, the J gene TRBJ2-3; D assignment may be TRBD1 or TRBD2 (5 bases each). CDR1 SGHVS and CDR2 FQNEAQ come from the germline V gene. The CDR3 sequence is 12 residues long. Trimming took off 7 bases at V and 6 bases at J, with 11 bases between the two ends. The CDR3 sequence: CASTQGGDTQYF. DNA for the CDR3: TGTGCCAGCACCCAGGGCGGGGATACGCAGTATTTT.

This chain joins TRBV5-6 and TRBJ2-7, with TRBD1 matching 8 bases. Germline lookup yields CDR1 SGHDT and CDR2 YYEEEE. V was clipped by 4 bases and J by 7 bases; unmatched bases: 10. CDR3 length equals 14 residues. The CDR3 DNA sequence: TGTGCCAGCAGCGTAGGACAGGGAACGGGGGAGCAGTACTTC. It codes for CASSVGQGTGEQYF.

This rearrangement joins TRBV5-1 to TRBJ2-7; 11 bases fit TRBD2. The V segment lost 2 bases and the J segment 3 bases; nucleotides outside the gene matches: 4. The CDR3 covers 15 residues. Germline lookup yields CDR1 SGHRS and CDR2 YFSETQ. The CDR3 nucleotides are TGCGCCAGCAGCTTACAGACTAGCGGGATCTACGAGCAGTACTTC. Amino acid sequence: CASSLQTSGIYEQYF.

This clone was seen only once. This chain links TRBV7-2 with TRBJ1-5; perhaps TRBD1 as D (5 bases). Per germline, CDR1 SGHTA and CDR2 FQGNSA. Trimming stripped 1 base from V and 5 bases from J, with 15 bases between. This CDR3 has 16 residues. CDR3 loop: CASSLGGWAGYQPQHF. The CDR3 coding sequence is TGTGCCAGCAGCTTAGGGGGGTGGGCAGGGTATCAGCCCCAGCATTTT.